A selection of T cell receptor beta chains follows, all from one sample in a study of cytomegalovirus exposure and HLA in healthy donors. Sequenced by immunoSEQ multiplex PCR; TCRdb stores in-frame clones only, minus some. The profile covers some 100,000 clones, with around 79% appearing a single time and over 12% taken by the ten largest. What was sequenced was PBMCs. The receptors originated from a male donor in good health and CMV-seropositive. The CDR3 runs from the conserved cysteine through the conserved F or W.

CDR3aa: CASSLPTRRTGNNQPQHF
v_gene: TRBV7-8

CDR3aa: CASSRVAGIFLQPQHF
v_gene: TRBV19

CDR3aa: CASRPRTGGDNEQFF
v_gene: TRBV25-1

CDR3aa: CASSLVQGLGEQYF
v_gene: TRBV7-2

CDR3aa: CASSKVLTEPTNEKLFF
v_gene: TRBV21-1

CDR3aa: CASSLKGAGNQPQHF
v_gene: TRBV5-8

CDR3aa: CASSVSAGPFYGYTF
v_gene: TRBV9

CDR3aa: CASSLRQAPTDTQYF
v_gene: TRBV11-3

CDR3aa: CASSQDRGGGGQETQYF
v_gene: TRBV4-2

CDR3aa: CATKRGGDGGELFF
v_gene: TRBV5-4

CDR3aa: CASSIGGGGVSTGELFF
v_gene: TRBV19

CDR3aa: CASSLGGASGGTIGKTQYF
v_gene: TRBV5-4

CDR3aa: CASSQDVRGYEQYF
v_gene: TRBV4-3

CDR3aa: CASSLLAGGQEETQYF
v_gene: TRBV11-1

CDR3aa: CASSQDQVPYNEQFF
v_gene: TRBV4-3

CDR3aa: CATSRGQGDGQETQYF
v_gene: TRBV15

CDR3aa: CASSPGRGNEKLFF
v_gene: TRBV4-1

CDR3aa: CASSPRESETQYF
v_gene: TRBV6-5

CDR3aa: CASSRGESTEAFF
v_gene: TRBV5-1

CDR3aa: CASRVDGQGGGYTF
v_gene: TRBV25-1

CDR3aa: CASSLRGPQETQYF
v_gene: TRBV11-2

CDR3aa: CSVARTPNTGELFF
v_gene: TRBV29-1

CDR3aa: CASSGQGAYEQYF
v_gene: TRBV2